This TCR beta chain was captured in a study of technical replicates of blood from a handful of donors (dated by TCRdb to the late 2010s). Regarding this clone: Its specific antigen is unknown. No clone much larger than this one lies a single base away; base qualities are absent.

Library method: the immunoSEQ multiplex PCR assay. The clones in this table, taken by TCRdb from immuneACCESS, are in-frame only. Not every clone is retained; where verified, under half of the shortfall comes from an unresolved V gene, and the cause of the rest is unknown. In all, the sample holds under 70,000 clones, and about 89% of those were seen once. The ten largest account for 4.7% of the sample. Sequences were obtained from PBMCs. This clonotype was sampled from a human donor in good health. Some clones in this sample may be carry-over from other donors' samples.

The DNA sequence follows: TGTGCCAGCAGCTCTGGTGGGACAGGGAGTAATACGCAGTATTTT. Its translation reads: CASSSGGTGSNTQYF. The rearranged chain carries TRBV7-3 and TRBJ2-3, with TRBD1 matching 9 junction bases. From the germline V gene, CDR1 is SGHTA and CDR2 is FQGTGA. The CDR3 spans 15 residues, from the cysteine through the phenylalanine. Only CDR3 DNA is held: 45 bases, read in frame from base 1. Here V drops 4 bases and J drops 7 bases, and the junction holds 9 bases not matched to any gene.